The text below deals with one T cell receptor (beta chain). Its antigen is unknown. This same CDR3 is encoded by further DNA sequences in the sample. This sample was taken from a study of identifying expanded T cells in peripheral blood. Study-level results: Two-week clone count variance significantly increased as total template count grew.

No infections or other immune events were documented during collection. The CDR3 consists of 16 residues. Germline CDR1 reads LGHNA; CDR2 reads YNFKEQ. V gave up 1 base and J gave up 7 bases, with 17 bases separating them. Measured with immunoSEQ multiplex PCR; TCRdb has only the in-frame clones, and not every one. The sample contains about 100,000 clones, roughly 91% of which appear only once. The sequence was collected from a person between 18 and 75 years old in good health. Material: blood. This chain connects TRBV4-2 to TRBJ1-5; TRBD1 might be the D (6 bases). The CDR3 loop is CASSQAGGGALQPQHF. The CDR3, as DNA: TGTGCCAGCAGCCAAGCAGGAGGGGGAGCACTGCAGCCCCAGCATTTT.